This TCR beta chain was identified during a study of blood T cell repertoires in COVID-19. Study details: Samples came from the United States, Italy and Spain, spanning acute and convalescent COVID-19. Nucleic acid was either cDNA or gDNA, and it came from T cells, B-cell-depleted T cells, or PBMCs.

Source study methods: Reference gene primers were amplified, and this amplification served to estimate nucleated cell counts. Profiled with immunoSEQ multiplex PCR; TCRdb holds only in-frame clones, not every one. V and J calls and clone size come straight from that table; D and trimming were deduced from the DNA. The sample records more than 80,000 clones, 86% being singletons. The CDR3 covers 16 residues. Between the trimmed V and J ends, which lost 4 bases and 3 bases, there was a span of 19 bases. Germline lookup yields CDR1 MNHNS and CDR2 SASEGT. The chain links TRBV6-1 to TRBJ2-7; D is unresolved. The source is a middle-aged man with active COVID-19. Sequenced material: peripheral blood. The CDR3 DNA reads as TGTGCCAGCAGTGTCTCCATTAGAACAGACCGCTACGAGCAGTACTTC. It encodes CASSVSIRTDRYEQYF.